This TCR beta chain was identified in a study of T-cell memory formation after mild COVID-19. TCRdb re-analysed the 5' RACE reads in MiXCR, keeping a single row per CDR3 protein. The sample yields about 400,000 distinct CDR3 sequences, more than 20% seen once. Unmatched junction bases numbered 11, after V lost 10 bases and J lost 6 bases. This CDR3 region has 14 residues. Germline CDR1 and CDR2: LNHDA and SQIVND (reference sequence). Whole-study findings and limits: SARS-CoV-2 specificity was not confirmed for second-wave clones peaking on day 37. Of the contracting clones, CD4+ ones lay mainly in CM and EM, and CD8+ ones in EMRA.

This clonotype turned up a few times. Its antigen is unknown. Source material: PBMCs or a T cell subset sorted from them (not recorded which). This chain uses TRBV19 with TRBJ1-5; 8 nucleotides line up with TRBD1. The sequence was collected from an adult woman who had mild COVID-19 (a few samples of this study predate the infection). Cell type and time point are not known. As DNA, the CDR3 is TGTGCCACCATGGACAGGGAGAGAAGTCAGCCCCAGCATTTT. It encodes CATMDRERSQPQHF.